The clone carrying this T cell receptor beta chain was observed a handful of times. One junction end does not reproduce the germline sequence, and a read error may be involved. These data come from a study of early T cells in non-severe SARS-CoV-2 infection. The library protocol tagged individual cDNA molecules with unique molecular identifiers. TCRdb reanalysed the 5' RACE reads using MiXCR and keeps one entry per CDR3 protein. The sample records 87,000 or so distinct CDR3 sequences, 12% to 15% being singletons. The CDR3 consists of 10 residues. Germline V gene lookup returns CDR1 SQVTM and CDR2 ANQGSEA.

The sequenced sample was whole blood. This rearrangement joins TRBV29-1 to TRBJ1-1; D gene ambiguous. The receptor was isolated from an adult who was a healthcare worker with PCR-confirmed SARS-CoV-2 infection or an uninfected control (not recorded which). CDR3 sequence (DNA): TGCAGCGCGCTTTACACTGAAGTTTTCTTT. It codes for CSALYTEVFF. The full variable domain, completed using reference TRBV29-1 and TRBJ1-1, is SAVISQKPSRDICQRGTSLTIQCQVDSQVTMMFWYRQQPGQSLTLIATANQGSEATYESGFVIDKFPISRPNLTFSTLTVSNMSPEDSSIYLCSALYTEVFFGQGTRLTVV.